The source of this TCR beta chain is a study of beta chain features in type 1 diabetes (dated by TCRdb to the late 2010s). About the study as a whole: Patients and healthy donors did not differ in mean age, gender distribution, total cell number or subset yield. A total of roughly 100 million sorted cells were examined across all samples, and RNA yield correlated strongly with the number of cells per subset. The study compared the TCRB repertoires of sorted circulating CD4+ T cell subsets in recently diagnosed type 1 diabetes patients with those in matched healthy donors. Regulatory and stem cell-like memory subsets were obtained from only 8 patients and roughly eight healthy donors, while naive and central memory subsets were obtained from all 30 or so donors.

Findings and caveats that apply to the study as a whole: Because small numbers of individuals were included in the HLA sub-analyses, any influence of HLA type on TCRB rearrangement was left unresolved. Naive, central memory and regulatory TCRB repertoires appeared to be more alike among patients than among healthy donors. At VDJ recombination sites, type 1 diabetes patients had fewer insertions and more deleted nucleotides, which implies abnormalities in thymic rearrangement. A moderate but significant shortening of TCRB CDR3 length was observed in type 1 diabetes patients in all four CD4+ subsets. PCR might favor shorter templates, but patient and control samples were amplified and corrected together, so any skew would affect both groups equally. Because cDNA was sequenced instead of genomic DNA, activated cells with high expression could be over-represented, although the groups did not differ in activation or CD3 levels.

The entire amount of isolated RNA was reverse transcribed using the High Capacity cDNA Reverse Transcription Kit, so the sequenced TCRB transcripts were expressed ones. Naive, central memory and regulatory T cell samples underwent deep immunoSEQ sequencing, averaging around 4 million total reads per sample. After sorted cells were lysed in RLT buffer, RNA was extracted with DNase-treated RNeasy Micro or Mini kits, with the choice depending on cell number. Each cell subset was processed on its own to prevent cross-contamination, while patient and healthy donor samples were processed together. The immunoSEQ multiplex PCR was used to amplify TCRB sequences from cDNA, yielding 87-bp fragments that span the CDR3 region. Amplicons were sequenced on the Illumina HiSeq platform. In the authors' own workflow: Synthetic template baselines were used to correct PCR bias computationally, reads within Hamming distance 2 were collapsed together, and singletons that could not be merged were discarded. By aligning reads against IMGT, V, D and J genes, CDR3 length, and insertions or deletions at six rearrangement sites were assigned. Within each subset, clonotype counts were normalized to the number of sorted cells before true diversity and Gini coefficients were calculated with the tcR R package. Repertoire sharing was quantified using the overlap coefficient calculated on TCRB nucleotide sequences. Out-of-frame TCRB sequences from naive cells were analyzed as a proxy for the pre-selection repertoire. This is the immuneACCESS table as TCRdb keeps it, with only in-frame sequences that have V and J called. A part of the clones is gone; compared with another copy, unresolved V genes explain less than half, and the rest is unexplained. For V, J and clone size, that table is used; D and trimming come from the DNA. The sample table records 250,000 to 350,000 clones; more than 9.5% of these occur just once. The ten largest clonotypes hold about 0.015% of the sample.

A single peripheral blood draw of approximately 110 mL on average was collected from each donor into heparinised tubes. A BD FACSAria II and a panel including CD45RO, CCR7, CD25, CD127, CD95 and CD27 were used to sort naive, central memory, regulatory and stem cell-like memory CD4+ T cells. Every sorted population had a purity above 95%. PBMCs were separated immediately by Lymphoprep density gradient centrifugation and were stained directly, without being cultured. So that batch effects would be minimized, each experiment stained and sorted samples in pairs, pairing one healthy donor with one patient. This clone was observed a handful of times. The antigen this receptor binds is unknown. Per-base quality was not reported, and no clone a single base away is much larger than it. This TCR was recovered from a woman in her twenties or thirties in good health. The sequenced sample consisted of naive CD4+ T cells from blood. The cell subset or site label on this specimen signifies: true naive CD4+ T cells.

The bases are TGTGCCAGCAGCCAAGATTGGGCGAGCACTGAAGCTTTCTTT. Translated, this gives CASSQDWASTEAFF. The V gene is TRBV14 and the J gene is TRBJ1-1, with the D gene not clear enough to name. Sequences SGHDN (CDR1) and FVKESK (CDR2) are obtained from the germline V gene. The V and J ends are trimmed by 0 bases and 4 bases, leaving 9 bases between them. Measured from the cysteine to the phenylalanine, the CDR3 is 14 residues long. The read is trimmed to its CDR3 DNA, 42 bases read in frame from base 1.